The sequence of this T cell receptor beta chain was determined in a study of cytomegalovirus exposure and HLA in healthy donors. Notes on the study in general: Most of the TCR beta V segments (in an earlier analysis) were productive either about 87% or about 30% of the time.

This clone was seen just once. Its antigen is unknown. The PCR made use of 60 Vbeta and 13 Jbeta primers. Assay: immunoSEQ multiplex PCR; the TCRdb copy retains only in-frame clones and omits some. The table lists approximately 85,000 clones, less than 75% of them singletons, with roughly 6% in the top ten. Germline assignment: CDR1 SGHTS and CDR2 YDEGEE. This CDR3 has 14 amino acids. V shed 3 bases, J shed 6 bases, and the junction held 8 bases outside the gene matches. V usage is TRBV5-8 and J usage is TRBJ2-7; 8 bases line up with TRBD1. The TCR comes from a woman younger than 45 in good health and CMV-seropositive. Material: PBMCs. This CDR3 is CASSSKDRVGEQYF. CDR3 nucleotide sequence: TGTGCCAGCAGCTCAAAGGACAGGGTAGGCGAGCAGTACTTC. The full variable domain, rest sourced from reference TRBV5-8 and TRBJ2-7, is EAGVTQSPTHLIKTRGQQATLRCSPISGHTSVYWYQQALGLGLQFLLWYDEGEERNRGNFPPRFSGRQFPNYSSELNVNALELEDSALYLCASSSKDRVGEQYFGPGTRLTVT.